What follows are 11 T cell receptor beta chains derived from one specimen sequenced in a study of hypomethylating agent response in myelodysplastic syndrome. The method was immunoSEQ multiplex PCR; TCRdb's version includes in-frame clones alone and lacks a portion of them. Of around 1,700 clones detected, 86% appear once; the ten largest clones hold roughly 3.6%. Sequenced material: bone marrow, taken before or after starting hypomethylating agent treatment for myelodysplastic syndrome (not recorded which). These receptors were collected from a human donor with myelodysplastic syndrome.

V gene TRBV5-1 combines with J gene TRBJ2-5, with TRBD2 matching over 10 bases. The CDR3 is made up of 15 amino acids. Germline V gene lookup returns CDR1 SGHRS and CDR2 YFSETQ. Trimming cost V 3 bases and J 4 bases; bases outside gene matches: 6. CDR3 in DNA: TGCGCCAGCAGCTCTAGCGGGAGACGGGGAGAGACCCAGTACTTC. As protein: CASSSSGRRGETQYF.

The gene calls are TRBV27 and TRBJ1-4, with a tentative D call TRBD1 (5 bases). Germline values: CDR1 MNHEY, CDR2 SMNVEV (reference sequence). The CDR3 extends over 16 amino acids. Trimming left V 1 base short and J 7 bases short, with 16 bases between. The CDR3 DNA reads as TGTGCCAGCAGTTTATTTCCGGGACGAACGGGTGAAAAACTGTTTTTT. This translates into CASSLFPGRTGEKLFF.

The V gene is TRBV7-8, the J gene TRBJ2-2, with a weak D call TRBD2 (6 bases). CDR3 size: 15 residues. Germline CDR1 SGHVS, CDR2 FQNEAQ. Trimming cost V 5 bases and J 1 base, with 11 bases left between them. The CDR3 DNA reads as TGTGCCAGCAGCGGAGGGGCAGAGAACACCGGGGAGCTGTTTTTT. This gives the protein CASSGGAENTGELFF.

This clone appeared a few times. The chain couples TRBV15 to TRBJ1-2, with 7 bases that match TRBD1. CDR1 is LNHNV, CDR2 YYDKDF, per germline (reference sequence). The length of the CDR3 is 16 residues. The V segment lost 5 bases and the J segment 8 bases; nucleotides outside the gene matches: 17. The CDR3: CATSPPRGTVSWGYTF. The CDR3 DNA reads TGTGCCACCAGCCCCCCGAGGGGGACAGTGAGTTGGGGCTACACCTTC.

This chain links TRBV19 with TRBJ1-1; D uncertain. Trimming left V 5 bases short and J 6 bases short, with 13 bases between. CDR1 LNHDA and CDR2 SQIVND come from the germline V gene (reference sequence). The CDR3 covers 13 residues. Here the CDR3 reads CASSVTKGAEAFF. The CDR3 DNA is TGTGCCAGTAGTGTAACAAAAGGAGCTGAAGCTTTCTTT.

V and J are TRBV6-7 and TRBJ2-7; D unclear. TRBV6-7 is treated as an ORF (open reading frame) with a function not yet certain. The CDR3 loop spans 12 amino acids. V dropped 0 bases and J dropped 9 bases, with 9 bases sitting between them. The CDR3 bases are TGTGCCAGCAGTTACTCTGATTGCCCGCAGTACTTC. This codes for CASSYSDCPQYF.

The table lists this clone with a count of one. The rearrangement joins TRBV4-1 to TRBJ1-2, with D tentatively TRBD1 (5 bases). Germline V gene data show CDR1 as MGHRA and CDR2 as YSYEKL. The CDR3 loop spans 15 amino acids. Deletions cut 3 bases from V and 4 bases from J, with 15 bases between. DNA of the CDR3: TGCGCCAGCAGCCAGATCGGGACGTCGTCCTATGGCTACACCTTC. It yields the protein CASSQIGTSSYGYTF.

The chain is built from TRBV6-5 and TRBJ1-2, with D hard to call. The CDR3 totals 15 residues. V shed 6 bases and J shed 8 bases, with 22 bases lying between them. Germline V gene data show CDR1 as MNHEY and CDR2 as SVGAGI. In DNA, the CDR3 is TGTGCCAGCAGCCGCCAGGCACGCATGAACTGGGGCTACACCTTC. It codes for CASSRQARMNWGYTF.

This clone occurred once. The CDR3 reads CASSLALPGGDQPQHF. The CDR3 region has the DNA TGTGCCAGCAGCTTGGCCTTACCAGGGGGCGATCAGCCCCAGCATTTT. The rearrangement uses TRBV5-5 and TRBJ1-5, with 8 bases fitting TRBD1. From germline, CDR1 is SGHKS and CDR2 YYEKEE (reference sequence). CDR3 length: 16 amino acids. V lost 0 bases and J lost 5; bases outside the gene matches: 7.

This clone was seen only a few times. The genes are TRBV19 and TRBJ1-6; TRBD1 agrees at 8 bases. J gave up 9 bases and V 5 bases, and 3 bases lay outside the gene matches. Germline assignment: CDR1 LNHDA and CDR2 SQIVND (reference sequence). The CDR3 consists of 13 residues. The CDR3 bases are TGTGCCAGTAGTCCTGGGACAGGTTCACCCCTCCACTTT. It codes for CASSPGTGSPLHF.

The gene calls are TRBV4-2 and TRBJ2-1; perhaps TRBD1 as D (5 bases). Germline V gene sequence: CDR1 LGHNA, CDR2 YNFKEQ. The CDR3 covers 15 residues. Deletions cut 0 bases from V and 1 base from J, with 7 bases between. The CDR3 region is CASSQDRGSYNEQFF. In nucleotides, the CDR3 is TGTGCCAGCAGCCAAGATAGGGGATCCTACAATGAGCAGTTCTTC.